These 32 T cell receptor beta chains share one sample of origin, sequenced in a study of PD-L1 blockade in urothelial cancer. The table came from immunoSEQ multiplex PCR; TCRdb's copy has only in-frame clones and leaves some out. The sample contains 30,000 to 45,000 clones, more than 80% of which appear only once. The specimen comprised PBMCs, sampled around atezolizumab (anti-PD-L1) treatment. Receptor source: a man aged 70 or older with urothelial cancer.

The rearrangement uses TRBV7-9 and TRBJ2-3; possibly TRBD2 for D (7 bases). V was cut by 1 base and J by 1 base, with 12 bases left in between. The V gene's germline CDR1 is SEHNR and CDR2 FQNEAQ (reference sequence). The CDR3 is 16 residues long. The CDR3 sequence: CASSLGTAGRTDTQYF. CDR3 nucleotides: TGTGCCAGCAGCTTAGGGACAGCGGGGCGCACAGATACGCAGTATTTT. Combining the CDR3 with reference TRBV7-9 and TRBJ2-3 gives the whole variable domain DTGVSQNPRHKITKRGQNVTFRCDPISEHNRLYWYRQTLGQGPEFLTYFQNEAQLEKSRLLSDRFSAERPKGSFSTLEIQRTEQGDSAMYLCASSLGTAGRTDTQYFGPGTRLTVL.

The chain links TRBV5-4 to TRBJ2-7; 12 nucleotides match TRBD2. CDR1 is SGHNT, CDR2 YYREEE, per germline (reference sequence). J lost 0 bases, V lost 4 bases, and 11 bases had no gene match. The CDR3 has 18 residues. The CDR3 bases are TGTGCCAGCAGCCAGGGACTAGCGGGCCTCATTAACTCCTACGAGCAGTACTTC. Encoded protein: CASSQGLAGLINSYEQYF.

This clone appeared once. The chain employs TRBV6-5 and TRBJ2-1, with 10 nucleotides matching TRBD2. The CDR3 sequence is 16 residues long. With V trimmed by 0 bases and J by 8 bases, 7 bases remained unmatched. Germline CDR1 and CDR2: MNHEY and SVGAGI. The CDR3 bases are TGTGCCAGCAGTTACTCTCCCCTAGCGGGAGTGGATGAGCAGTTCTTC. Its translation is CASSYSPLAGVDEQFF.

The chain combines TRBV5-1 with TRBJ2-2; 9 bases are a match to TRBD2. The germline V gene has CDR1 SGHRS and CDR2 YFSETQ. The CDR3 is 16 residues long. The V and J ends lost 4 bases and 4 bases, in that order; junction bases with no gene match: 8. As DNA, the CDR3 is TGCGCCAGCAGCCAAGGGACTAGCAGGGGCACCGGGGAGCTGTTTTTT. It is translated as CASSQGTSRGTGELFF.

CDR3 region: CASSDFPDRGNEQFF. CDR3 bases: TGTGCCAGCAGTGATTTTCCGGACAGGGGCAATGAGCAGTTCTTC. This chain joins TRBV2 and TRBJ2-1, with 9 bases that match TRBD1. The ends lost 3 bases at V and 6 bases at J; junction bases unmatched: 6. The CDR3 runs 15 residues. Germline assignment: CDR1 SNHLY and CDR2 FYNNEI.

This clone is medium-sized. The rearrangement joins TRBV6-5 to TRBJ1-4; possible D gene TRBD1, 6 bases. Germline assignment: CDR1 MNHEY and CDR2 SVGAGI. The CDR3 consists of 14 residues. With 6 bases removed from V and 10 bases from J, the gap between germline ends came to 18 bases. The DNA for the CDR3 is TGTGCCAGCAGGAGGGACAACACCTTGGGAAAACTGTTTTTT. Translated: CASRRDNTLGKLFF.

This clone occurred once. The same CDR3 also results from other DNA sequences found in this sample. V gene TRBV9 combines with J gene TRBJ2-3; TRBD2 matches 11 bases. The CDR3 has 16 residues. V was pared by 2 bases and J by 0 bases, with 2 bases of the junction left unmatched. Germline V gene sequence: CDR1 SGDLS, CDR2 YYNGEE. CDR3: CASSVGTSGSTDTQYF. The CDR3, as DNA: TGTGCCAGCAGCGTGGGGACTAGCGGAAGCACAGATACGCAGTATTTT.

The chain couples TRBV2 to TRBJ2-7; TRBD2 might be the D (6 bases). Per the germline V gene, CDR1 is SNHLY and CDR2 is FYNNEI. The CDR3 is 14 residues long. Trimming took 6 bases from V and 2 from J, leaving 14 bases between them. DNA of the CDR3: TGTGCCAGCAGGCGGGGAGGCAGGGCCTACGAGCAGTACTTC. It is translated as CASRRGGRAYEQYF. Using reference TRBV2 and TRBJ2-7 for the parts outside the CDR3, the full variable domain is EPEVTQTPSHQVTQMGQEVILRCVPISNHLYFYWYRQILGQKVEFLVSFYNNEISEKSEIFDDQFSVERPDGSNFTLKIRSTKLEDSAMYFCASRRGGRAYEQYFGPGTRLTVT.

This clone was recorded once. The J gene is TRBJ1-5, the V gene TRBV11-2, with D maybe TRBD1 (5 bases). The V gene's germline CDR1 is SGHAT and CDR2 FQNNGV. V dropped 1 base and J dropped 4 bases, with 14 bases sitting between them. There are 16 residues in the CDR3. The CDR3: CASSLGNQGLNQPQHF. In DNA, the CDR3 is TGTGCCAGCAGCTTAGGCAACCAGGGTCTGAATCAGCCCCAGCATTTT.

This clone has only one observation. V is TRBV15 and J is TRBJ1-5; the D gene is possibly TRBD1 (5 bases). CDR1 LNHNV and CDR2 YYDKDF come from the germline V gene (reference sequence). CDR3 length equals 14 residues. V gave up 1 base and J gave up 7 bases, with 11 bases separating them. The CDR3 DNA follows: TGTGCCACCAGCAGAGTACAGGTTTGGCAGCCCCAGCATTTT. Residues: CATSRVQVWQPQHF.

This chain links TRBV9 with TRBJ2-7; 12 nucleotides align to TRBD2. The ends lost 0 bases at V and 3 bases at J; junction bases unmatched: 7. Per germline, CDR1 SGDLS and CDR2 YYNGEE. There are 17 residues in the CDR3. Here the CDR3 reads CASSVGLAGDVSYEQYF. The CDR3 DNA is TGTGCCAGCAGCGTAGGACTAGCGGGAGACGTTAGCTACGAGCAGTACTTC.

This clone was seen a single time. The J gene is TRBJ1-3, the V gene TRBV6-5, with D possibly TRBD1 on 6 matching bases. Per germline, CDR1 MNHEY and CDR2 SVGAGI. CDR3 length equals 14 residues. V lost 5 bases to trimming and J lost 3 bases, with 11 bases between them. Written as DNA, the CDR3 is TGTGCCAGCAGTCGGACAGCCTTTGGAAACACCATATATTTT. This gives the protein CASSRTAFGNTIYF.

This clone was detected only once. The chain employs TRBV10-3 and TRBJ1-2; 9 bases fit TRBD1. The CDR3 extends over 15 amino acids. Trimming took 3 bases from V and 6 from J; bases not matched to a gene: 8. The germline V gene has CDR1 ENHRY and CDR2 SYGVKD. CDR3 sequence reads: CAISDLGQGSDGYTF. CDR3 coding DNA: TGTGCCATCAGTGACCTAGGACAGGGGAGCGATGGCTACACCTTC.

The J gene is TRBJ2-1, the V gene TRBV5-1; 9 positions match TRBD2. Germline V gives CDR1 SGHRS, CDR2 YFSETQ. After removal of 6 bases from V and 5 bases from J, the junction contained 15 bases not matched to a gene. The length of the CDR3 is 17 residues. CDR3 in DNA: TGCGCCAGCACCCCCTGGGTTTGGCTAGCGGGGCACAATGAGCAGTTCTTC. Its protein product is CASTPWVWLAGHNEQFF. The entire variable domain, with the rest obtained from reference TRBV5-1 and TRBJ2-1, is as follows: KAGVTQTPRYLIKTRGQQVTLSCSPISGHRSVSWYQQTPGQGLQFLFEYFSETQRNKGNFPGRFSGRQFSNSRSEMNVSTLELGDSALYLCASTPWVWLAGHNEQFFGPGTRLTVL.

The V gene is TRBV19, the J gene TRBJ2-1; 8 positions agree with TRBD2. V shed 3 bases and J 10 bases; nucleotides not matched to a gene: 14. Germline lookup yields CDR1 LNHDA and CDR2 SQIVND (reference sequence). The CDR3 is 16 amino acids. DNA of the CDR3: TGTGCCAGTAGTATCTACGTAGCGGGACCTGCGAGGGAGCAGTTCTTC. Protein: CASSIYVAGPAREQFF.

In its sample, this clone was seen once. The J gene is TRBJ2-7, the V gene TRBV4-1; maybe TRBD1 (8 bases). The ends were cut back, 4 bases at V and 7 bases at J, with 32 bases in the middle. Germline values: CDR1 MGHRA, CDR2 YSYEKL. The CDR3 extends over 19 amino acids. Written as DNA, the CDR3 is TGCGCCAGCAGCCTGTCAACTGGTCAGTCGGGAACAGGGGGGGCTGAGCAGTACTTC. This gives the protein CASSLSTGQSGTGGAEQYF.

The V call is TRBV19, the J call TRBJ2-1, with 8 bases fitting TRBD1. The germline V gene has CDR1 LNHDA and CDR2 SQIVND (reference sequence). The CDR3 is 16 amino acids. Trimming cost V 7 bases and J 3 bases; bases outside gene matches: 11. Here the CDR3 DNA reads TGTGCCAGTACCGGTCCTCCGGGACAGGACTACAATGAGCAGTTCTTC. It specifies CASTGPPGQDYNEQFF. Looking up the rest from reference TRBV19 and TRBJ2-1 gives the full variable domain: DGGITQSPKYLFRKEGQNVTLSCEQNLNHDAMYWYRQDPGQGLRLIYYSQIVNDFQKGDIAEGYSVSREKKESFPLTVTSAQKNPTAFYLCASTGPPGQDYNEQFFGPGTRLTVL.

This chain uses TRBV5-4 with TRBJ2-1; 8 bases align to TRBD2. Germline V CDR1 and CDR2: SGHNT, YYREEE (reference sequence). The CDR3 extends over 15 amino acids. J was trimmed by 4 bases and V by 4 bases; bases with no gene match: 7. The CDR3 sequence: CASSPGAGDYNEQFF. In DNA, the CDR3 is TGTGCCAGCAGCCCAGGAGCGGGGGATTACAATGAGCAGTTCTTC.

The chain is built from TRBV6-5 and TRBJ2-5; TRBD1 might be the D (6 bases). Germline CDR1 MNHEY, CDR2 SVGAGI. The CDR3 extends over 13 amino acids. V was trimmed by 5 bases and J by 5 bases, leaving 12 bases between them. This chain's CDR3 is CASSKQGYETQYF. In DNA form, the CDR3 reads TGTGCCAGCAGTAAACAGGGTTACGAGACCCAGTACTTC.

The chain joins TRBV28 to TRBJ2-1; 9 bases fit TRBD2. The CDR3 has 17 residues. Germline V gene data show CDR1 as MDHEN and CDR2 as SYDVKM. Germline trimming cut 11 bases from V and 7 bases from J; bases unmatched to any gene: 21. CDR3 coding DNA: TGTGCCCTCGGGGGGCGGGAGGGCGTTGACGTCTGGAATGAGCAGTTCTTC. Translation gives CALGGREGVDVWNEQFF. Full variable domain (missing parts from reference TRBV28 and TRBJ2-1): DVKVTQSSRYLVKRTGEKVFLECVQDMDHENMFWYRQDPGLGLRLIYFSYDVKMKEKGDIPEGYSVSREKKERFSLILESASTNQTSMYLCALGGREGVDVWNEQFFGPGTRLTVL.

The CDR3 nucleotides are TGTGCCAGTAGTATATTACTAGCGGGGATATCCGAGCAGTACTTC. Translation gives CASSILLAGISEQYF. The chain has TRBV19 and TRBJ2-7; 10 bases are shared with TRBD2. The CDR3 is made up of 15 amino acids. V shed 2 bases and J 6 bases; nucleotides not matched to a gene: 7. CDR1 is LNHDA, CDR2 SQIVND, per germline (reference sequence). Using reference TRBV19 and TRBJ2-7 for the parts outside the CDR3, the full variable domain is DGGITQSPKYLFRKEGQNVTLSCEQNLNHDAMYWYRQDPGQGLRLIYYSQIVNDFQKGDIAEGYSVSREKKESFPLTVTSAQKNPTAFYLCASSILLAGISEQYFGPGTRLTVT.

The chain carries TRBV5-1 and TRBJ2-2, with TRBD1 matching 9 bases. The germline CDR1 and CDR2 sequences are SGHRS and YFSETQ. Germline trimming cut 6 bases from V and 4 bases from J; bases unmatched to any gene: 7. The CDR3 length is 15 residues. The CDR3 is CASKEQGASTGELFF. In DNA, the CDR3 is TGCGCCAGCAAGGAACAGGGGGCCTCCACCGGGGAGCTGTTTTTT. Full variable domain (missing parts from reference TRBV5-1 and TRBJ2-2): KAGVTQTPRYLIKTRGQQVTLSCSPISGHRSVSWYQQTPGQGLQFLFEYFSETQRNKGNFPGRFSGRQFSNSRSEMNVSTLELGDSALYLCASKEQGASTGELFFGEGSRLTVL.

The chain links TRBV18 to TRBJ1-5, with D unclear. Trimming shortened V by 5 bases and J by 3 bases, and 8 bases separated the two germline ends. The CDR3 contains 13 residues. Per the germline V gene, CDR1 is KGHSH and CDR2 is LQKENI. The CDR3 protein is CASSSDINQPQHF. CDR3 in DNA: TGTGCCAGCTCAAGCGATATCAATCAGCCCCAGCATTTT.

This chain joins TRBV10-3 and TRBJ2-5, with a tentative D call TRBD2 (7 bases). Germline assignment: CDR1 ENHRY and CDR2 SYGVKD. The germline V and J ends were trimmed by 2 bases and 5 bases, with 18 bases remaining between them. The CDR3 is 16 amino acids. The CDR3 loop is CAISEPSAGARETQYF. In DNA form, the CDR3 reads TGTGCCATCAGTGAGCCCTCGGCGGGGGCTAGGGAGACCCAGTACTTC.

The genes are TRBV18 and TRBJ1-5, with 8 bases aligning to TRBD1. This CDR3 region has 16 residues. CDR1 KGHSH and CDR2 LQKENI come from the germline V gene. With V trimmed by 3 bases and J by 5 bases, 9 bases remained unmatched. CDR3 sequence (DNA): TGTGCCAGCTCACCTACTGGACAGGGCGGGTATCAGCCCCAGCATTTT. Translated, it gives CASSPTGQGGYQPQHF.

This chain connects TRBV2 to TRBJ1-3, with no clear D. Germline V gene sequence: CDR1 SNHLY, CDR2 FYNNEI. The ends were cut back, 6 bases at V and 0 bases at J, with 9 bases in the middle. CDR3 size: 14 residues. In DNA, the CDR3 is TGTGCCAGCAGGCAGGAAACCTCTGGAAACACCATATATTTT. Translation: CASRQETSGNTIYF. The complete variable domain, with remaining parts taken from reference TRBV2 and TRBJ1-3, reads EPEVTQTPSHQVTQMGQEVILRCVPISNHLYFYWYRQILGQKVEFLVSFYNNEISEKSEIFDDQFSVERPDGSNFTLKIRSTKLEDSAMYFCASRQETSGNTIYFGEGSWLTVV.

V gene TRBV13 combines with J gene TRBJ2-3, with 7 nucleotides matching TRBD2. Trimming at V came to 0 bases and at J to 5 bases, leaving 11 bases not matched to a gene. CDR3 size: 17 residues. Germline CDR1 is PRHDT and CDR2 is FYEKMQ (reference sequence). The CDR3, as DNA: TGTGCCAGCAGCTTAGGCCGGGCCTCTGGGGGGGAAGATACGCAGTATTTT. It yields the protein CASSLGRASGGEDTQYF.

The V gene is TRBV28, the J gene TRBJ1-5; TRBD1 matches at 7 bases. The CDR3 is made up of 15 amino acids. Unmatched junction bases numbered 8, after V lost 5 bases and J lost 4 bases. Germline CDR1 is MDHEN and CDR2 is SYDVKM. DNA of the CDR3: TGTGCCAGCAGTCGGCCGGGACAGTCTAATCAGCCCCAGCATTTT. Translated: CASSRPGQSNQPQHF.

This chain joins TRBV14 and TRBJ2-7, with D hard to call. The CDR3 totals 11 residues. V was clipped by 6 bases and J by 3 bases, with 6 bases between them. CDR1 SGHDN and CDR2 FVKESK come from the germline V gene. CDR3 nucleotide sequence: TGTGCCAGCAGTATCGGCTACGAGCAGTACTTC. This gives the protein CASSIGYEQYF. The complete variable domain, with remaining parts taken from reference TRBV14 and TRBJ2-7, reads EAGVTQFPSHSVIEKGQTVTLRCDPISGHDNLYWYRRVMGKEIKFLLHFVKESKQDESGMPNNRFLAERTGGTYSTLKVQPAELEDSGVYFCASSIGYEQYFGPGTRLTVT.

This clone was seen a few times. This sample includes further DNA sequences coding for the same CDR3. The gene calls are TRBV20-1 and TRBJ2-1; D possibly corresponds to TRBD1 (5 bases). Trimming cost V 7 bases and J 7 bases, with 8 bases left between them. The germline CDR1 and CDR2 sequences are DFQATT and SNEGSKA (reference sequence). This CDR3 region has 10 residues. CDR3 loop: CSGQRNEQFF. CDR3 nucleotides: TGCAGTGGACAGCGAAATGAGCAGTTCTTC.

In its sample, this clone was seen once. This chain uses TRBV28 with TRBJ2-7; D call uncertain. The CDR3 is 12 residues long. The V and J ends lost 1 base and 7 bases respectively, with 8 bases between them. Germline loops: CDR1 MDHEN, CDR2 SYDVKM. In DNA, the CDR3 is TGTGCCAGCAGTTTATTTCGTAAAGAGCAGTACTTC. Amino acids: CASSLFRKEQYF.

J is TRBJ2-1 and V is TRBV21-1; the table's D call, TRBD2, has no DNA check behind it. TRBV21-1 is listed as a pseudogene. The CDR3 length is 14 residues. CDR3: CASRTGTSNNEQFF. CDR3 DNA: TGTGCCAGCAGGACCGGGACTTCCAACAATGAGCAGTTCTTC.